This TCR beta chain originates from a study of molecular identifiers for immune sequencing clone quantification. TCRdb re-called the PCR reads through MiXCR, storing one row per CDR3 protein. Counted here are more than 85,000 distinct CDR3 sequences, 36% occurring once; the ten biggest clones make up around 3.9%. Broader study findings: Among effectors, clones above 20 RNA copies held over 99% of molecules; among naive cells, under 1%.

This clonotype was detected a few times. The antigen is not known. The V segment lost 2 bases and the J segment 6 bases; nucleotides outside the gene matches: 15. Germline V lookup: CDR1 LGHNA, CDR2 YSLEER. The CDR3 covers 18 residues. The rearrangement joins TRBV4-3 to TRBJ1-4; TRBD1 aligns across 7 bases. Sequencing input: naive CD8+ T cells from blood, with Jurkat cell RNA spiked in. The subset denotes: FACS-sorted CD8+CD4-CCR7+CD45RA+ naive T cells. This receptor was taken from a human donor in good health. Some libraries in this study had Jurkat cell RNA spiked in. The CDR3 nucleotides are TGCGCCAGCAGCCAAAACACCGTCGTTGGCAGGGGGGATGAAAAACTGTTTTTT. It yields the protein CASSQNTVVGRGDEKLFF.